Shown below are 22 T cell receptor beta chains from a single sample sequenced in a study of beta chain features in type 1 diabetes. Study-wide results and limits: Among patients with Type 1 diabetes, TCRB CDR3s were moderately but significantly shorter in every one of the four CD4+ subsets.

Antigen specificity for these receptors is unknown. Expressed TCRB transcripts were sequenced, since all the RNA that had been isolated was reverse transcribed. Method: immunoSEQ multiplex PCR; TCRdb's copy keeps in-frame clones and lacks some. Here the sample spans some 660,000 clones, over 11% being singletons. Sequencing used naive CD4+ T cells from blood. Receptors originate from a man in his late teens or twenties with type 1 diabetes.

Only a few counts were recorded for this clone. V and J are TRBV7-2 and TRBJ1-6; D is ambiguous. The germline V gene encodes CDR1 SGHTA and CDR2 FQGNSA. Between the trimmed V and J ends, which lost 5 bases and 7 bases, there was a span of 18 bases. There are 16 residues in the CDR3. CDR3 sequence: CASSPRRGRLNSPLHF. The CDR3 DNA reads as TGTGCCAGCAGCCCGCGCCGAGGACGGTTAAATTCACCCCTCCACTTT.

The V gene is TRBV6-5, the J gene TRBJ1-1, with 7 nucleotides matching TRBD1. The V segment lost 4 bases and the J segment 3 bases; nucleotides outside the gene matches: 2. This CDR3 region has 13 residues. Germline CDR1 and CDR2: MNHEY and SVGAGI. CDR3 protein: CASSFTGDTEAFF. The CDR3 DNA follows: TGTGCCAGCAGTTTCACAGGGGACACTGAAGCTTTCTTT.

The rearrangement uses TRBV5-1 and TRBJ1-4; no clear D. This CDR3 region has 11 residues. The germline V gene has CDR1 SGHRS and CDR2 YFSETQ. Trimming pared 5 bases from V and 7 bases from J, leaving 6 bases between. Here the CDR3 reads CASRRSEKLFF. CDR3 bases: TGCGCCAGCAGGAGGAGTGAAAAACTGTTTTTT.

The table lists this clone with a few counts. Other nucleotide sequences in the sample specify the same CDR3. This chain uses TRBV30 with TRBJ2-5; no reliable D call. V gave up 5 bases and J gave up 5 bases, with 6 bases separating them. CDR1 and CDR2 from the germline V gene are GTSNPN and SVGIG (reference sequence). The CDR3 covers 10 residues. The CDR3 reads CAWGRETQYF. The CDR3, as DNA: TGTGCCTGGGGCCGGGAGACCCAGTACTTC.

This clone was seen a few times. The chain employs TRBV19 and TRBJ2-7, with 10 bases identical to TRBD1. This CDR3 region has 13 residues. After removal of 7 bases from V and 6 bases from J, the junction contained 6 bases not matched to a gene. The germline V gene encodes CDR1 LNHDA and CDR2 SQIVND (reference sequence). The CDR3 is CASISGTGVEQYF. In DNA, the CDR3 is TGTGCCAGTATTTCCGGGACAGGGGTCGAGCAGTACTTC.

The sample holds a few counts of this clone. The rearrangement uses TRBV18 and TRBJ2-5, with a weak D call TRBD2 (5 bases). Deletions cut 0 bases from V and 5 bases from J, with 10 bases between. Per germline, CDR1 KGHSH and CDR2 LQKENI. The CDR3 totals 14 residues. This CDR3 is CASSPPGVLETQYF. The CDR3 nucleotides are TGTGCCAGCTCACCACCGGGAGTCCTGGAGACCCAGTACTTC.

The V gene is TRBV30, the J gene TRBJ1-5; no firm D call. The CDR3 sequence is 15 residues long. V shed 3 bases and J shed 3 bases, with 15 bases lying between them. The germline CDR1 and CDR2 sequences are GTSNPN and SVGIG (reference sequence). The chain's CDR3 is CAWSRKSLDNQPQHF. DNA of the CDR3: TGTGCCTGGAGCCGGAAAAGTCTTGACAATCAGCCCCAGCATTTT.

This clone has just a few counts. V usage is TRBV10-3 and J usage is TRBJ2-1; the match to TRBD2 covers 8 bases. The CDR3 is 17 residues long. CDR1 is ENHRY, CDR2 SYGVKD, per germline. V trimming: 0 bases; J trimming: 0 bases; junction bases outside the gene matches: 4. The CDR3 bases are TGTGCCATCAGTGAGTCGACAAGCGGGAGCTCCTACAATGAGCAGTTCTTC. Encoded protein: CAISESTSGSSYNEQFF.

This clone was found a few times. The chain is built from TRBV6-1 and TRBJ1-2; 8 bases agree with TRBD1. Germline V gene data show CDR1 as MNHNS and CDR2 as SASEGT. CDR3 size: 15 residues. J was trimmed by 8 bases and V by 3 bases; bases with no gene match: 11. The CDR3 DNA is TGTGCCAGCAGTGAGAGGGACAGGCCCATGGGAGGCTACACCTTC. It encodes CASSERDRPMGGYTF.

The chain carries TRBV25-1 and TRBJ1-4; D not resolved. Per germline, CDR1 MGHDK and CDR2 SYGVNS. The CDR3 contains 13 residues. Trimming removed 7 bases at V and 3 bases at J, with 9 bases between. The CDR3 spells CASKEAANEKLFF. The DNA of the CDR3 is TGTGCCAGCAAGGAGGCGGCTAATGAAAAACTGTTTTTT.

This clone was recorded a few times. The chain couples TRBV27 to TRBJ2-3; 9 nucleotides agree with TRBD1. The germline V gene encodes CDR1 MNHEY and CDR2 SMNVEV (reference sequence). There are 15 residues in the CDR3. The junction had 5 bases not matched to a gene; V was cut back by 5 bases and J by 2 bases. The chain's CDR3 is CASSPRTGVTDTQYF. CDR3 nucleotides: TGTGCCAGCAGTCCACGGACAGGGGTCACAGATACGCAGTATTTT.

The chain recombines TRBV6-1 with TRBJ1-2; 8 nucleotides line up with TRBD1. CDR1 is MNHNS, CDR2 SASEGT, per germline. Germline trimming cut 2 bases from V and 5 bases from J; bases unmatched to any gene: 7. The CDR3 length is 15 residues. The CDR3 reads CASSETTGGGYGYTF. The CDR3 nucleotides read TGTGCCAGCAGTGAAACTACAGGGGGAGGGTATGGCTACACCTTC.

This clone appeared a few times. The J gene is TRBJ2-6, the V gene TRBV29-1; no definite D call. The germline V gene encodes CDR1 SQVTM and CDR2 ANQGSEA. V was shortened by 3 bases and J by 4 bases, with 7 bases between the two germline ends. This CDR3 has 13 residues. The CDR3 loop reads CSVDAPGANVLTF. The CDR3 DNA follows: TGCAGCGTTGATGCCCCCGGGGCCAACGTCCTGACTTTC. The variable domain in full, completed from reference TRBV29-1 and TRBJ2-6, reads SAVISQKPSRDICQRGTSLTIQCQVDSQVTMMFWYRQQPGQSLTLIATANQGSEATYESGFVIDKFPISRPNLTFSTLTVSNMSPEDSSIYLCSVDAPGANVLTFGAGSRLTVL.

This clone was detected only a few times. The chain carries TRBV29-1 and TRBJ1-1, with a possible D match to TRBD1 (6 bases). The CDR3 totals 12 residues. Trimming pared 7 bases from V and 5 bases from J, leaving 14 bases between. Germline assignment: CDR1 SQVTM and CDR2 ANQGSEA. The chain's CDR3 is CSADSRETEAFF. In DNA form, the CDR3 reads TGCAGCGCGGACAGCCGGGAGACTGAAGCTTTCTTT.

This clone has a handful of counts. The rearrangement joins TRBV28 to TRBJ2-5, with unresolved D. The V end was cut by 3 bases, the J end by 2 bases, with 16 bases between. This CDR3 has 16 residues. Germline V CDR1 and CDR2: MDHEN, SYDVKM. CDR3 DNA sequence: TGTGCCAGCAGTTTCCCGGCAGGCAGAGTTCAAGAGACCCAGTACTTC. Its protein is CASSFPAGRVQETQYF.

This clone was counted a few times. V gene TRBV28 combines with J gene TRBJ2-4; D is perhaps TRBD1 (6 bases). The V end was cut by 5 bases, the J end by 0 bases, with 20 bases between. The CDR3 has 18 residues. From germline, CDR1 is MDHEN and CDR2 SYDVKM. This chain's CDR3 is CASSPTFTGPGAKNIQYF. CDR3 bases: TGTGCCAGCAGTCCTACATTCACAGGGCCGGGAGCCAAAAACATTCAGTACTTC.

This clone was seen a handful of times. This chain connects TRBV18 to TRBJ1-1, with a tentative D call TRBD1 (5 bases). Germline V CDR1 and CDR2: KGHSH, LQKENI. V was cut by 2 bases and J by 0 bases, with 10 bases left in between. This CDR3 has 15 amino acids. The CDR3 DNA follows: TGTGCCAGCTCACCAAACGCCAGGGTGAACACTGAAGCTTTCTTT. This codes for CASSPNARVNTEAFF.

In nucleotides, the CDR3 is TGTGCCTGGAGGGCAGTGAACACTGAAGCTTTCTTT. Residues: CAWRAVNTEAFF. The chain recombines TRBV30 with TRBJ1-1, with D uncertain. This CDR3 comprises 12 residues. Germline CDR1 GTSNPN, CDR2 SVGIG (reference sequence). Trimming shortened V by 3 bases and J by 0 bases, and 5 bases separated the two germline ends.

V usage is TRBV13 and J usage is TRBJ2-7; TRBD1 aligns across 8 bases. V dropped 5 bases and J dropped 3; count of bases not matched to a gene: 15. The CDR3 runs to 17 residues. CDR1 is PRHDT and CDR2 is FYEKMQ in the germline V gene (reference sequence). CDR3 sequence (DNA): TGTGCCAGCAGCAGCCCGCGCGACAGGGGACGAAACTACGAGCAGTACTTC. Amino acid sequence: CASSSPRDRGRNYEQYF. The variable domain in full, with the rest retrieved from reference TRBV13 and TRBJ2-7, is AAGVIQSPRHLIKEKRETATLKCYPIPRHDTVYWYQQGPGQDPQFLISFYEKMQSDKGSIPDRFSAQQFSDYHSELNMSSLELGDSALYFCASSSPRDRGRNYEQYFGPGTRLTVT.

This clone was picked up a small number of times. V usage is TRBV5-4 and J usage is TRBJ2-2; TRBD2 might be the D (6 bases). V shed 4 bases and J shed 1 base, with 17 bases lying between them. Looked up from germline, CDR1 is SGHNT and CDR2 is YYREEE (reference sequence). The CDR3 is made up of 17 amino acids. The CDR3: CASSRLPGLVNTGELFF. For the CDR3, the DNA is TGTGCCAGCAGCCGGTTACCGGGACTCGTGAACACCGGGGAGCTGTTTTTT.

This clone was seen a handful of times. The CDR3 reads CASSPGAQQPQHF. CDR3 coding DNA: TGTGCCAGCTCACCAGGGGCGCAACAGCCCCAGCATTTT. The chain links TRBV18 to TRBJ1-5, with a weak D call TRBD1 (5 bases). This CDR3 is 13 amino acids long. Looked up from germline, CDR1 is KGHSH and CDR2 is LQKENI. Trimming shortened V by 2 bases and J by 7 bases, and 9 bases separated the two germline ends.

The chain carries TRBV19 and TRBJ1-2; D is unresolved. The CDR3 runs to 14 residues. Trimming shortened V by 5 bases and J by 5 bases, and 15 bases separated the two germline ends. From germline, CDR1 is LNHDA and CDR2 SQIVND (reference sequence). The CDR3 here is CASSSMAQYYGYTF. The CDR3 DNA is TGTGCCAGTAGTTCTATGGCACAGTATTATGGCTACACCTTC.